This entry lists 12 T cell receptor beta chains sequenced from one sample in a study of blood T cell repertoires in COVID-19. Assay used: immunoSEQ multiplex PCR; TCRdb lists only in-frame clones, some missing. The sample holds about 410,000 clones; roughly 89% are singletons and the top ten take over 1.3%. Sample: peripheral blood. These receptors all stem from a woman younger than 45 with active or convalescent COVID-19.

The chain is built from TRBV10-2 and TRBJ2-2; 7 nucleotides line up with TRBD2. CDR3 length equals 17 residues. V gave up 1 base and J gave up 1 base; unmatched junction bases: 6. The V gene's germline CDR1 is WSHSY and CDR2 SAAADI. CDR3 sequence: CASSEWFGGGNTGELFF. DNA of the CDR3: TGCGCCAGCAGTGAGTGGTTTGGCGGGGGGAACACCGGGGAGCTGTTTTTT.

This clone was counted between two and nine times. This chain links TRBV6-5 with TRBJ2-1; 7 bases are shared with TRBD1. CDR1 is MNHEY and CDR2 is SVGAGI in the germline V gene. The CDR3 spans 15 residues. V gave up 5 bases and J gave up 1 base; unmatched junction bases: 5. CDR3 amino acids: CASSLQGESYNEQFF. Written as DNA, the CDR3 is TGTGCCAGCAGTCTTCAGGGGGAGTCCTACAATGAGCAGTTCTTC.

Written as DNA, the CDR3 is TGTGCCAGCAGTTTGACAGGGGGTGAGCAGTTCTTC. Its translation: CASSLTGGEQFF. This sequence joins TRBV12-3 or TRBV12-4 and TRBJ2-1; 9 nucleotides agree with TRBD1. With V trimmed by 3 bases and J by 9 bases, 0 bases remained unmatched. CDR3 length: 12 amino acids.

The chain links TRBV28 to TRBJ1-2; D not resolved. There are 13 residues in the CDR3. V was cut by 5 bases and J by 7 bases, with 14 bases left in between. The germline gives CDR1 MDHEN, CDR2 SYDVKM. CDR3 loop: CASSGRGSFGYTF. In DNA form, the CDR3 reads TGTGCCAGCAGTGGAAGAGGGAGTTTTGGCTACACCTTC.

The V and J genes are TRBV2 and TRBJ1-5; D not resolved. The germline gives CDR1 SNHLY, CDR2 FYNNEI. Trimming cost V 5 bases and J 4 bases, with 6 bases left between them. CDR3 length: 12 amino acids. The CDR3 protein is CASSPLNQPQHF. Written as DNA, the CDR3 is TGTGCCAGCAGTCCCTTGAATCAGCCCCAGCATTTT.

This clone occurred once. The chain couples TRBV5-4 to TRBJ1-4; a possible D gene is TRBD1 (6 bases). Between the trimmed V and J ends, which lost 4 bases and 6 bases, there was a span of 10 bases. Looked up from germline, CDR1 is SGHNT and CDR2 is YYREEE (reference sequence). The CDR3 extends over 13 amino acids. This CDR3 is CASSVNRDEKLFF. CDR3 DNA sequence: TGTGCCAGCAGCGTTAACAGGGATGAAAAACTGTTTTTT. Looking up the rest from reference TRBV5-4 and TRBJ1-4 gives the full variable domain: ETGVTQSPTHLIKTRGQQVTLRCSSQSGHNTVSWYQQALGQGPQFIFQYYREEENGRGNFPPRFSGLQFPNYSSELNVNALELDDSALYLCASSVNRDEKLFFGSGTQLSVL.

To note about this clone: The junction does not match germline at one end; this may be a read error. V usage is TRBV2 and J usage is TRBJ2-2; weak D call: TRBD1 (6 bases). CDR1 and CDR2 from the germline V gene are SNHLY and FYNNEI. This CDR3 has 16 amino acids. The CDR3 region is CASSQGGFWNSGELFF. DNA for the CDR3: TGTGCCAGCAGCCAAGGGGGTTTTTGGAACTCCGGGGAGCTGTTTTTT.

The J gene is TRBJ1-3, the V gene TRBV19; no reliable D call. CDR1 and CDR2 (germline): LNHDA, SQIVND (reference sequence). The CDR3 length is 14 residues. Trimming stripped 8 bases from V and 0 bases from J, with 11 bases between. CDR3 in DNA: TGTGCCAGTCTGAGGGAAGACTCTGGAAACACCATATATTTT. The encoded protein is CASLREDSGNTIYF. The complete variable domain, with remaining parts taken from reference TRBV19 and TRBJ1-3, reads DGGITQSPKYLFRKEGQNVTLSCEQNLNHDAMYWYRQDPGQGLRLIYYSQIVNDFQKGDIAEGYSVSREKKESFPLTVTSAQKNPTAFYLCASLREDSGNTIYFGEGSWLTVV.

Worth noting for this clone: At one of its ends the junction is not consistent with the germline gene, which may arise from a read error. The gene calls are TRBV6-5 and TRBJ1-1; D is possibly TRBD1 (5 bases). Germline V gene data show CDR1 as MNHEY and CDR2 as SVGAGI. This CDR3 contains 14 residues. DNA of the CDR3: TGTGCCAGCAGTTACTCCCGGACGGACACTGAGGCTTTCTTT. It codes for CASSYSRTDTEAFF.

The gene calls are TRBV3-1 (or the pseudogene TRBV3-2) and TRBJ2-1, with TRBD2 matching over 7 bases. This CDR3 is built from 16 residues. V was pared by 4 bases and J by 7 bases, with 13 bases of the junction left unmatched. CDR1 and CDR2 (germline): LGHDT, YNNKEL (reference sequence). The CDR3 DNA is TGTGCCAGCAGCCCCCCGAGCGGGGACCTAGGGAATGAGCAGTTCTTC. It yields the protein CASSPPSGDLGNEQFF.

The chain is built from TRBV7-2 and TRBJ1-2, with D possibly being TRBD1 (6 bases). There are 15 residues in the CDR3. The germline CDR1 and CDR2 sequences are SGHTA and FQGNSA. The V and J ends lost 1 base and 2 bases respectively, with 11 bases between them. CDR3 nucleotide sequence: TGTGCCAGCAGCTTAGAGGCAGGGGAAAACTATGGCTACACCTTC. It is translated as CASSLEAGENYGYTF.

The chain is built from TRBV11-2 and TRBJ1-1, with 8 positions matching TRBD1. This CDR3 region has 14 residues. Germline assignment: CDR1 SGHAT and CDR2 FQNNGV. V shed 1 base, J shed 4 bases, and the junction held 2 bases outside the gene matches. DNA of the CDR3: TGTGCCAGCAGCTTAGTCGACAGGGGCACTGAAGCTTTCTTT. Protein: CASSLVDRGTEAFF.